The T cell receptor beta chain described here comes from a study of T cells expressing NK-cell markers. Study-level background: Repertoires of TCR beta were obtained from T cells sorted as CD3+CD56+NKG2C+, CD3+CD56+NKG2C- and CD3+CD56-NKG2C+. Findings and caveats of the study: Nothing established the HCMV specificity of expanded NKG2C+ T cell clones. Roughly 6 donors showed dominant NKG2C+ clonotypes comprising about 1.0-8% of their CD8+ T cells. These clonotypes also led the CD3+CD56-NKG2C+ fraction in four donors.

Comments on this clonotype: Its antigen is currently unknown.

This CDR3 contains 15 residues. The germline CDR1 and CDR2 sequences are DFQATT and SNEGSKA (reference sequence). Reanalyzing the 5' RACE reads, TCRdb keeps one entry per CDR3 protein, without DNA. The sample totals about 410,000 distinct CDR3 sequences. The rearrangement joins TRBV20-1 to TRBJ2-4; the TCRdb D gene call, TRBD2, has no DNA to confirm it. The sample taken for sequencing was blood T cells: a sorted CD56 or NKG2C T cell subset, CD4+ or CD8+ T cells, or bulk PBMC T cells (not recorded which). The sequence came from a woman aged 45 to 65 in good health. CDR3: CSARPMREGRDIQYF.